A single sample gave rise to the 24 T cell receptor beta chains below, sequenced in a study of long-term antiretroviral therapy in people with HIV. This was the immunoSEQ v3.0 assay at survey level. TCRdb's copy holds only in-frame clones and misses some; the assay was immunoSEQ multiplex PCR. The sample yields about 28,000 clones, 95% seen once. The source was unsorted PBMCs, collected 5.3 years after starting antiretroviral therapy. These receptor sequences come from a middle-aged man with HIV.

The rearrangement links TRBV6-5 to TRBJ2-7; D not certain. The CDR3 contains 14 residues. Germline CDR1 reads MNHEY; CDR2 reads SVGAGI. V was pared by 2 bases and J by 2 bases, with 10 bases between. This CDR3 is CASSYGAGPYEQYF. The CDR3, as DNA: TGTGCCAGCAGTTACGGCGCCGGCCCCTACGAGCAGTACTTC.

The chain recombines TRBV21-1 with TRBJ1-6. TRBV21-1 is classified as a pseudogene. The CDR3 spans 13 residues. CDR3 amino acids: CASSKVCDSPLHF. The CDR3 DNA follows: TGTGCCAGCAGCAAAGTATGTGACTCACCCCTCCACTTT.

This sequence joins TRBV4-1 and TRBJ1-2; 10 nucleotides line up with TRBD1. After removal of 1 base from V and 7 bases from J, the junction contained 6 bases not matched to a gene. CDR1 and CDR2 (germline): MGHRA, YSYEKL. CDR3 length: 15 amino acids. In DNA, the CDR3 is TGCGCCAGCAGCCAAGTGAAAAGGACAGGGGGTGGCTACACCTTC. This gives the protein CASSQVKRTGGGYTF.

CDR3 sequence reads: CASSLAGPNTEAFF. The DNA for the CDR3 is TGTGCCAGCAGCTTAGCCGGTCCGAACACTGAAGCTTTCTTT. This chain links TRBV11-2 with TRBJ1-1; no definite D call. Trimming removed 1 base at V and 1 base at J, with 7 bases between. From germline, CDR1 is SGHAT and CDR2 FQNNGV. There are 14 residues in the CDR3. Variable domain in full (rest from reference TRBV11-2 and TRBJ1-1): EAGVAQSPRYKIIEKRQSVAFWCNPISGHATLYWYQQILGQGPKLLIQFQNNGVVDDSQLPKDRFSAERLKGVDSTLKIQPAKLEDSAVYLCASSLAGPNTEAFFGQGTRLTVV.

The chain recombines TRBV19 with TRBJ2-1, with D unresolved. The CDR3 extends over 12 amino acids. The V gene's germline CDR1 is LNHDA and CDR2 SQIVND (reference sequence). The ends were cut back, 4 bases at V and 5 bases at J, with 6 bases in the middle. CDR3 residues: CASSSQNNEQFF. The CDR3 region has the DNA TGTGCCAGTAGTAGCCAGAACAATGAGCAGTTCTTC.

The table lists this clone with a few counts. This chain joins TRBV4-1 and TRBJ2-1; 9 positions agree with TRBD1. With V trimmed by 2 bases and J by 4 bases, 3 bases remained unmatched. The CDR3 contains 15 residues. Germline assignment: CDR1 MGHRA and CDR2 YSYEKL. CDR3 region: CASSQRQGGYNEQFF. DNA for the CDR3: TGCGCCAGCAGCCAAAGACAGGGGGGTTACAATGAGCAGTTCTTC.

This chain joins TRBV6-4 and TRBJ1-2, with 9 bases lining up with TRBD1. Germline V lookup: CDR1 MRHNA, CDR2 SNTAGT. The junction had 5 bases not matched to a gene; V was cut back by 8 bases and J by 4 bases. This CDR3 contains 13 residues. CDR3 protein: CASLTGGGYGYTF. The CDR3 bases are TGTGCCAGCCTTACAGGGGGCGGCTATGGCTACACCTTC.

This clone was detected once. The chain is built from TRBV14 and TRBJ2-2; D assignment may be TRBD1 or TRBD2 (5 bases each). Germline V gene sequence: CDR1 SGHDN, CDR2 FVKESK. Deletions cut 3 bases from V and 4 bases from J, with 30 bases between. CDR3 length equals 21 residues. CDR3 in amino acids: CASSHNRDRSFEYGATGELFF. The DNA of the CDR3 is TGTGCCAGCAGCCACAACCGGGACCGTAGTTTTGAGTACGGGGCCACCGGGGAGCTGTTTTTT.

This clone was observed once. The chain combines TRBV6-4 with TRBJ2-6; perhaps D is TRBD1 or TRBD2 (5 bases each). Trimming pared 3 bases from V and 2 bases from J, leaving 5 bases between. The CDR3 consists of 14 residues. The germline gives CDR1 MRHNA, CDR2 SNTAGT. The CDR3 sequence is CASSEGAGANVLTF. The CDR3 DNA is TGTGCCAGCAGTGAGGGGGCTGGGGCCAACGTCCTGACTTTC.

V and J are TRBV7-8 and TRBJ2-7, with D possibly TRBD1 on 5 matching bases. There are 14 residues in the CDR3. Germline loops: CDR1 SGHVS, CDR2 FQNEAQ. V was pared by 1 base and J by 1 base, with 8 bases between. DNA for the CDR3: TGTGCCAGCAGCTTAGAGGCAGGGTCCTACGAGCAGTACTTC. As protein: CASSLEAGSYEQYF. Full variable domain (outside the CDR3, taken from reference TRBV7-8 and TRBJ2-7): GAGVSQSPRYKVAKRGQDVALRCDPISGHVSLFWYQQALGQGPEFLTYFQNEAQLDKSGLPSDRFFAERPEGSVSTLKIQRTQQEDSAVYLCASSLEAGSYEQYFGPGTRLTVT.

The chain joins TRBV19 to TRBJ1-2; 10 nucleotides line up with TRBD1. V dropped 6 bases and J dropped 4; count of bases not matched to a gene: 8. Germline V gene data show CDR1 as LNHDA and CDR2 as SQIVND (reference sequence). This CDR3 is 15 amino acids long. CDR3 in amino acids: CASSSPGQGSYGYTF. CDR3 DNA sequence: TGTGCCAGTAGCTCACCGGGACAGGGGAGCTATGGCTACACCTTC.

The chain has TRBV9 and TRBJ1-5; possible D gene TRBD1, 5 bases. This CDR3 contains 17 residues. V lost 0 bases and J 5 bases, leaving 18 bases between the germline ends. The V gene's germline CDR1 is SGDLS and CDR2 YYNGEE. The CDR3: CASSVGTGKGPDQPQHF. As DNA, the CDR3 is TGTGCCAGCAGCGTAGGGACGGGTAAGGGACCCGATCAGCCCCAGCATTTT.

V and J are TRBV9 and TRBJ2-3; no definite D call. This CDR3 region has 17 residues. In germline, CDR1 is SGDLS, CDR2 YYNGEE. V was trimmed by 0 bases and J by 3 bases, leaving 17 bases between them. Here the CDR3 reads CASSVDGKGFSTDTQYF. CDR3 nucleotides: TGTGCCAGCAGCGTAGATGGTAAGGGTTTTTCTACAGATACGCAGTATTTT.

V usage is TRBV29-1 and J usage is TRBJ2-2; 9 bases align to TRBD2. This CDR3 region has 16 residues. The trim removed 1 base at V and 6 bases at J, leaving 9 bases unmatched. The germline CDR1 and CDR2 sequences are SQVTM and ANQGSEA. CDR3 sequence: CSVEGLAGTSPGELFF. The DNA of the CDR3 is TGCAGCGTTGAAGGACTAGCCGGGACTAGCCCCGGGGAGCTGTTTTTT.

The chain has TRBV2 and TRBJ1-2; 8 positions agree with TRBD1. V was pared by 4 bases and J by 7 bases, with 8 bases of the junction left unmatched. The CDR3 sequence is 14 residues long. Germline V CDR1 and CDR2: SNHLY, FYNNEI. The CDR3 protein is CASSGWTGFSGYTF. In nucleotides, the CDR3 is TGTGCCAGCAGTGGCTGGACAGGGTTCTCTGGCTACACCTTC.

The chain combines TRBV19 with TRBJ1-2; no reliable D call. Trimming shortened V by 1 base and J by 0 bases, and 6 bases separated the two germline ends. Germline V lookup: CDR1 LNHDA, CDR2 SQIVND (reference sequence). The CDR3 is 14 residues long. The CDR3 region has the DNA TGTGCCAGTAGTATAGCAGGCACTAACTATGGCTACACCTTC. Translating it yields CASSIAGTNYGYTF.

The chain uses TRBV5-4 and TRBJ1-1; TRBD1 matches 11 bases. This CDR3 comprises 14 residues. In germline, CDR1 is SGHNT, CDR2 YYREEE (reference sequence). Trimming at V came to 7 bases and at J to 5 bases, leaving 7 bases not matched to a gene. CDR3 sequence (DNA): TGTGCCAGCGGTAAGGACAGGGGGCGGACTGAAGCTTTCTTT. The encoded protein is CASGKDRGRTEAFF.

This clone was observed once. The gene calls are TRBV19 and TRBJ2-1; 11 nucleotides agree with TRBD2. The CDR3 contains 15 residues. V shed 6 bases and J 8 bases; nucleotides not matched to a gene: 9. CDR1 and CDR2 from the germline V gene are LNHDA and SQIVND (reference sequence). The CDR3 region is CASSAVAGGYDEQFF. Written as DNA, the CDR3 is TGTGCCAGTAGCGCCGTAGCGGGGGGGTACGATGAGCAGTTCTTC.

The chain couples TRBV5-6 to TRBJ1-1; D not resolved. The CDR3 spans 15 residues. Trimming removed 0 bases at V and 1 base at J, with 10 bases between. Germline V gives CDR1 SGHDT, CDR2 YYEEEE. The chain's CDR3 is CASSLAVLRNTEAFF. CDR3 nucleotide sequence: TGTGCCAGCAGCTTGGCGGTATTGAGGAACACTGAAGCTTTCTTT. The complete variable domain, with remaining parts taken from reference TRBV5-6 and TRBJ1-1, reads DAGVTQSPTHLIKTRGQQVTLRCSPKSGHDTVSWYQQALGQGPQFIFQYYEEEERQRGNFPDRFSGHQFPNYSSELNVNALLLGDSALYLCASSLAVLRNTEAFFGQGTRLTVV.

The chain is built from TRBV5-1 and TRBJ2-5; D might be TRBD1 (5 bases). The CDR3 has 13 amino acids. Per the germline V gene, CDR1 is SGHRS and CDR2 is YFSETQ. V was pared by 3 bases and J by 5 bases, with 11 bases between. This CDR3 is CASSSQDGETQYF. In DNA form, the CDR3 reads TGCGCCAGCAGCTCACAGGATGGGGAGACCCAGTACTTC.

The chain carries TRBV11-2 and TRBJ1-2; 10 nucleotides line up with TRBD1. V shed 6 bases and J 7 bases; nucleotides not matched to a gene: 11. The CDR3 spans 15 residues. Germline V gene data show CDR1 as SGHAT and CDR2 as FQNNGV. CDR3 protein: CASRGQGGRRGGYTF. As DNA, the CDR3 is TGTGCCAGCAGAGGACAGGGGGGAAGAAGGGGTGGCTACACCTTC.

V gene TRBV7-2 combines with J gene TRBJ2-7; D uncertain. CDR3 length: 13 amino acids. The V end lost 7 bases, the J end lost 0 bases, and 10 bases lay between the germline ends. Germline assignment: CDR1 SGHTA and CDR2 FQGNSA. The CDR3 region is CASTDGPSYEQYF. The CDR3, as DNA: TGTGCCAGCACCGACGGGCCCTCCTACGAGCAGTACTTC. The full variable domain, its missing parts supplied by reference TRBV7-2 and TRBJ2-7, is GAGVSQSPSNKVTEKGKDVELRCDPISGHTALYWYRQSLGQGLEFLIYFQGNSAPDKSGLPSDRFSAERTGGSVSTLTIQRTQQEDSAVYLCASTDGPSYEQYFGPGTRLTVT.

V usage is TRBV7-2 and J usage is TRBJ1-1, with TRBD1 matching over 8 bases. CDR1 SGHTA and CDR2 FQGNSA come from the germline V gene. The CDR3 consists of 13 residues. Unmatched junction bases numbered 5, after V lost 6 bases and J lost 5 bases. In nucleotides, the CDR3 is TGTGCCAGCAGTCGACAGGGGATAACTGAAGCTTTCTTT. Its translation is CASSRQGITEAFF.

V and J are TRBV6-5 and TRBJ1-1, with a possible D match to TRBD1 (6 bases). Trimming took off 5 bases at V and 6 bases at J, with 13 bases between the two ends. This CDR3 spans 13 amino acids. Germline lookup yields CDR1 MNHEY and CDR2 SVGAGI. CDR3: CASSPSRGPEAFF. CDR3 in DNA: TGTGCCAGCAGTCCTTCCAGGGGCCCTGAAGCTTTCTTT.